These T cell receptor beta chains were read from a single sample in a study of T cells expressing NK-cell markers. TCRdb reprocessed the 5' RACE reads, with one entry per CDR3 protein and no DNA. The sample's table shows roughly 430,000 distinct CDR3 sequences. Material for sequencing was blood T cells: a sorted CD56 or NKG2C T cell subset, CD4+ or CD8+ T cells, or bulk PBMC T cells (not recorded which). Receptors were obtained from a woman between 18 and 75 years old in good health. The CDR3 runs from the conserved cysteine through the conserved F or W.

j_gene	v_gene	CDR3aa
TRBJ2-7	TRBV11-2	CASSRGHYEQYF
TRBJ1-1	TRBV7-9	CASSPDAGEAFF
TRBJ2-7	TRBV20-1	CSASRSSGRGEQYF
TRBJ2-2	TRBV20-1	CSARPPAAATGELFF
TRBJ1-4	TRBV11-2	CASSPRTGYNEKLFF
TRBJ1-6	TRBV12-3/TRBV12-4	CASSFDRVASSYNSPLHF
TRBJ1-1	TRBV5-5	CASRLDRGSEAFF
TRBJ1-5	TRBV28	CASSSPGLVQPQHF
TRBJ2-6	TRBV20-1	CSAALTGANVLTF
TRBJ2-2	TRBV20-1	CSAKGPRVFSGELFF
TRBJ2-2	TRBV12-2	CASRWQKGAGTGELFF
TRBJ2-7	TRBV20-1	CSARGGGAYEQYF
TRBJ2-5	TRBV28	CASSFPTGGRETQYF
TRBJ1-5	TRBV9	CASSVGQGQPQHF
TRBJ2-7	TRBV7-7	CASSLGTGLQYEQYF
TRBJ2-5	TRBV20-1	CSAPSGTSGSRETQYF
TRBJ2-1	TRBV5-1	CASLEGETYNEQFF
TRBJ1-2	TRBV12-3/TRBV12-4	CASSAQGAGGYTF
TRBJ1-1	TRBV12-3/TRBV12-4	CASSLAGYGTEAFF
TRBJ2-1	TRBV14	CASSQVGWGNEQFF
TRBJ1-6	TRBV9	CASSVSGQGDSPLHF
TRBJ1-1	TRBV3-1	CASSNRLGQGGEAFF
TRBJ2-5	TRBV7-9	CASSPPTETQYF
TRBJ2-1	TRBV20-1	CSARAGTAFNEQFF
TRBJ2-1	TRBV24-1	CATSDFTGGRDEQFF